The present TCR beta chain was sequenced within a study of T cell repertoires in cytomegalovirus infection. At the level of the study: Epitope selection comprised recently identified HLA-C-restricted CMV epitopes and well-studied HLA-B-restricted CMV epitopes. Carrying CMV and the relevant HLA type showed in public TCR beta signatures. Broader study findings: The ex vivo response was dominated by HLA-C-restricted CMV-specific TCR beta clonotypes. Identification of carriers of CMV plus the relevant HLA was achieved through cumulative public TCR beta family frequency.

TCRdb re-called the reads through MiXCR, storing one row per CDR3 protein. Among around 340,000 distinct CDR3 sequences listed, 29% were seen once. This CDR3 region has 15 residues. V was cut by 3 bases and J by 0 bases, with 9 bases left in between. Per germline, CDR1 SNHLY and CDR2 FYNNEI. This clonotype was counted a few times. Antigen: not known. The chain links TRBV2 to TRBJ1-5; D unclear. The sequence derives from a human donor in good health (CMV status not recorded). Some clones in this sample may be carry-over from other donors' samples. Specimen: cultured PBMCs, collected from culture after CMV antigen stimulation. As DNA, the CDR3 is TGTGCCAGCAGTGATCTGCCCTATAGCAATCAGCCCCAGCATTTT. Amino acid sequence: CASSDLPYSNQPQHF.